These 25 T cell receptor beta chains were all obtained from the same sample, sequenced in a study of blood T cell repertoires in COVID-19 (dated by TCRdb to the early 2020s). The library was obtained by the immunoSEQ multiplex PCR assay. This immuneACCESS table, as held by TCRdb, lists in-frame sequences with V and J called but not all clones. Of the missing ones, under half trace to an unresolved V gene in checked studies; the others have no known cause. Within this sample are 250,000 or so clones, with just under 85% of them counted one time only. 4% of the sample lies in the top ten. What was sequenced was peripheral blood. Every receptor here comes from a man aged 50-59 years with acute or convalescent COVID-19.

The V and J genes are TRBV19 and TRBJ2-7, with a weak D call TRBD2 (5 bases). Germline V gene sequence: CDR1 LNHDA, CDR2 SQIVND (reference sequence). V dropped 5 bases and J dropped 2 bases, with 13 bases sitting between them. This CDR3 comprises 14 residues. Written as DNA, the CDR3 is TGTGCCAGTAGTTTCCCCGGGATGACCTACGAGCAGTACTTC. This encodes CASSFPGMTYEQYF. The full variable domain, its missing parts supplied by reference TRBV19 and TRBJ2-7, is DGGITQSPKYLFRKEGQNVTLSCEQNLNHDAMYWYRQDPGQGLRLIYYSQIVNDFQKGDIAEGYSVSREKKESFPLTVTSAQKNPTAFYLCASSFPGMTYEQYFGPGTRLTVT.

The J gene is TRBJ1-2, the V gene TRBV19; 9 bases are a match to TRBD1. CDR1 and CDR2 from the germline V gene are LNHDA and SQIVND (reference sequence). This CDR3 is built from 14 residues. With V trimmed by 7 bases and J by 4 bases, 7 bases remained unmatched. CDR3 sequence: CASKEGQGLYGYTF. The CDR3 coding sequence is TGTGCCAGTAAGGAGGGACAGGGACTCTATGGCTACACCTTC. Full variable domain (outside the CDR3, taken from reference TRBV19 and TRBJ1-2): DGGITQSPKYLFRKEGQNVTLSCEQNLNHDAMYWYRQDPGQGLRLIYYSQIVNDFQKGDIAEGYSVSREKKESFPLTVTSAQKNPTAFYLCASKEGQGLYGYTFGSGTRLTVV.

V and J are TRBV18 and TRBJ1-5; D is unclear. In germline, CDR1 is KGHSH, CDR2 LQKENI. Trimming left V 1 base short and J 0 bases short, with 10 bases between. The CDR3 spans 16 residues. CDR3 residues: CASSPRPGNSNQPQHF. The CDR3 DNA reads TGTGCCAGCTCACCACGCCCGGGTAATAGCAATCAGCCCCAGCATTTT.

On this clone itself: One junction end does not reproduce the germline sequence, and a read error may be involved. This chain connects TRBV27 to TRBJ1-2, with TRBD1 identical over 11 bases. The CDR3 extends over 15 amino acids. Germline V CDR1 and CDR2: MNHEY, SMNVEV (reference sequence). The CDR3: CASSLSPGQGGPNFF. Here the CDR3 DNA reads TGTGCCAGCAGTTTATCTCCGGGACAGGGGGGGCCTAACTTCTTC.

The chain recombines TRBV11-2 with TRBJ2-3; D is undetermined. The germline V and J ends were trimmed by 1 base and 4 bases, with 6 bases remaining between them. CDR1 and CDR2 from the germline V gene are SGHAT and FQNNGV. The CDR3 has 13 amino acids. The CDR3 sequence: CASSLGWPDTQYF. For the CDR3, the DNA is TGTGCCAGCAGCTTAGGGTGGCCAGATACGCAGTATTTT.

This rearrangement joins TRBV18 to TRBJ2-3; D not resolved. This CDR3 is built from 14 residues. The germline V and J ends were trimmed by 2 bases and 0 bases, with 6 bases remaining between them. Germline V gene lookup returns CDR1 KGHSH and CDR2 LQKENI. The CDR3 nucleotides read TGTGCCAGCTCACCAGTCGCGAGCACAGATACGCAGTATTTT. Its translation is CASSPVASTDTQYF. Full variable domain (remainder filled in from reference TRBV18 and TRBJ2-3): NAGVMQNPRHLVRRRGQEARLRCSPMKGHSHVYWYRQLPEEGLKFMVYLQKENIIDESGMPKERFSAEFPKEGPSILRIQQVVRGDSAAYFCASSPVASTDTQYFGPGTRLTVL.

Only one count was recorded for this clone. The chain couples TRBV5-4 to TRBJ1-3; D is perhaps TRBD1 (5 bases). V was clipped by 4 bases and J by 2 bases, with 10 bases between them. This CDR3 spans 14 amino acids. Per germline, CDR1 SGHNT and CDR2 YYREEE (reference sequence). The CDR3 bases are TGTGCCAGCAGCCGTGACAGAACTGGAAACACCATATATTTT. Translation: CASSRDRTGNTIYF.

The CDR3 region is CASSYPGGPPYNEQFF. For the CDR3, the DNA is TGTGCCAGCAGTTATCCCGGGGGGCCCCCTTACAATGAGCAGTTCTTC. The chain joins TRBV6-5 to TRBJ2-1; TRBD2 might be the D (7 bases). The germline V gene has CDR1 MNHEY and CDR2 SVGAGI. Trimming left V 3 bases short and J 4 bases short, with 16 bases between. This CDR3 region has 16 residues.

This chain connects TRBV24-1 to TRBJ2-2; 8 nucleotides line up with TRBD1. Germline V gives CDR1 KGHDR, CDR2 SFDVKD. This CDR3 is built from 16 residues. Trimming took 4 bases from V and 1 from J; bases not matched to a gene: 4. CDR3 loop: CATSEGTGLNTGELFF. The CDR3, as DNA: TGTGCCACCAGTGAAGGGACAGGCCTGAACACCGGGGAGCTGTTTTTT.

V gene TRBV5-4 combines with J gene TRBJ2-1; the match to TRBD2 covers 8 bases. Germline loops: CDR1 SGHNT, CDR2 YYREEE (reference sequence). Trimming removed 0 bases from V and 4 bases from J; junction bases left unmatched: 3. The CDR3 sequence is 15 residues long. CDR3 in DNA: TGTGCCAGCAGCTTGGTTTTAGCGGGGTACAATGAGCAGTTCTTC. Protein product: CASSLVLAGYNEQFF.

The chain joins TRBV7-2 to TRBJ2-1, with D maybe TRBD2 (5 bases). Germline assignment: CDR1 SGHTA and CDR2 FQGNSA. The length of the CDR3 is 18 residues. With 3 bases removed from V and 2 bases from J, the gap between germline ends came to 20 bases. This CDR3 is CASSFRLPLERAYNEQFF. In DNA, the CDR3 is TGTGCCAGCAGCTTTCGTTTACCACTAGAACGGGCCTACAATGAGCAGTTCTTC.

This chain connects TRBV30 to TRBJ1-3; possibly TRBD1 for D (5 bases). CDR1 is GTSNPN, CDR2 SVGIG, per germline (reference sequence). Trimming left V 0 bases short and J 7 bases short, with 10 bases between. CDR3 length equals 13 residues. CDR3 DNA sequence: TGTGCCTGGAGTGTATCTGGGGGGAACACCATATATTTT. Translated: CAWSVSGGNTIYF.

The chain is built from TRBV7-6 and TRBJ2-1; 10 nucleotides agree with TRBD2. The CDR3 consists of 17 residues. Germline CDR1 SGHVS, CDR2 FNYEAQ. J was trimmed by 5 bases and V by 1 base; bases with no gene match: 8. This chain's CDR3 is CASSLGIRAGGDNEQFF. CDR3 bases: TGTGCCAGCAGCTTAGGGATTCGAGCGGGAGGGGACAATGAGCAGTTCTTC.

The chain carries TRBV9 and TRBJ2-2, with 12 bases identical to TRBD2. After removal of 4 bases from V and 6 bases from J, the junction contained 4 bases not matched to a gene. The CDR3 length is 15 residues. Germline values: CDR1 SGDLS, CDR2 YYNGEE. This CDR3 is CASSPRLAGAGELFF. The CDR3 nucleotides read TGTGCCAGCAGCCCCCGACTAGCGGGAGCCGGGGAGCTGTTTTTT.

This clone was detected a few times. The J gene is TRBJ2-3, the V gene TRBV3-1 (or the pseudogene TRBV3-2); tentatively, D is TRBD1 (5 bases). The CDR3 covers 12 residues. V lost 7 bases to trimming and J lost 4 bases, with 9 bases between them. Germline-derived CDR1 and CDR2 are LGHDT and YNNKEL (reference sequence). CDR3 region: CASIGAADTQYF. The CDR3 DNA is TGTGCCAGCATTGGGGCCGCAGATACGCAGTATTTT.

This chain joins TRBV29-1 and TRBJ1-2; D possibly corresponds to TRBD1 (5 bases). Trimming removed 2 bases at V and 3 bases at J, with 10 bases between. The CDR3 is 13 amino acids. Looked up from germline, CDR1 is SQVTM and CDR2 is ANQGSEA. CDR3 loop: CSVENDRDYGYTF. The CDR3 region has the DNA TGCAGCGTTGAAAATGACAGAGACTATGGCTACACCTTC.

This chain links TRBV27 with TRBJ1-6; 7 bases agree with TRBD1. Germline V gene data show CDR1 as MNHEY and CDR2 as SMNVEV (reference sequence). Losses at the gene ends were 5 bases for V and 11 bases for J; bases not matched to a gene: 6. The CDR3 is 13 residues long. The DNA for the CDR3 is TGTGCCAGCAGTACGACAGGGCGGACACCCCTCCACTTT. Encoded protein: CASSTTGRTPLHF.

CDR3 DNA: TGCGCCAGCAGCTTGGGTGGCCCCCGGAACACTGAAGCTTTCTTT. Translation: CASSLGGPRNTEAFF. The chain employs TRBV5-1 and TRBJ1-1; D ambiguous. Germline V lookup: CDR1 SGHRS, CDR2 YFSETQ. V lost 0 bases and J lost 1, with 10 bases in between. This CDR3 is 15 amino acids long.

The CDR3 region is CASSVDPVQHSPLHF. The CDR3 coding sequence is TGTGCCAGCAGCGTAGATCCAGTGCAACATTCACCCCTCCACTTT. The V call is TRBV9, the J call TRBJ1-6; D remains unclear. The CDR3 runs to 15 residues. V shed 0 bases and J shed 8 bases, with 12 bases lying between them. The germline CDR1 and CDR2 sequences are SGDLS and YYNGEE.

The V call is TRBV15, the J call TRBJ1-2, with 10 nucleotides matching TRBD1. There are 16 residues in the CDR3. The V and J ends lost 2 bases and 1 base, in that order; junction bases with no gene match: 4. CDR1 is LNHNV, CDR2 YYDKDF, per germline (reference sequence). The CDR3 nucleotides are TGTGCCACCAGCAGACCAGACAGGGGGCTTAACTATGGCTACACCTTC. The encoded protein is CATSRPDRGLNYGYTF.

This clone was counted a few times. The chain carries TRBV27 and TRBJ2-2; 8 bases fit TRBD1. Germline CDR1 and CDR2: MNHEY and SMNVEV (reference sequence). V shed 0 bases, J shed 4 bases, and the junction held 7 bases outside the gene matches. This CDR3 is built from 17 residues. The CDR3 reads CASSLSRAGGVTGELFF. For the CDR3, the DNA is TGTGCCAGCAGTTTATCCCGGGCAGGGGGCGTCACCGGGGAGCTGTTTTTT.

V usage is TRBV3-1 (or the pseudogene TRBV3-2) and J usage is TRBJ1-2; 8 nucleotides line up with TRBD1. CDR1 is LGHDT and CDR2 is YNNKEL in the germline V gene (reference sequence). V trimming: 1 base; J trimming: 8 bases; junction bases outside the gene matches: 9. CDR3 length equals 15 residues. CDR3 region: CASSQGAQGARGYTF. CDR3 bases: TGTGCCAGCAGCCAAGGGGCCCAGGGGGCCCGCGGCTACACCTTC.

The V and J genes are TRBV12-5 and TRBJ2-5; 11 positions match TRBD2. The CDR3 contains 15 residues. V was clipped by 3 bases and J by 5 bases; unmatched bases: 5. Germline lookup yields CDR1 LGHNT and CDR2 FRNRAP. The CDR3 DNA follows: TGTGCTAGTGGTTTTGTAGCGGGAGGGTCGGAGACCCAGTACTTC. It translates to CASGFVAGGSETQYF.

J is TRBJ2-3 and V is TRBV9, with 10 nucleotides matching TRBD2. J was trimmed by 6 bases and V by 3 bases; bases with no gene match: 7. The CDR3 is 15 residues long. Germline CDR1 is SGDLS and CDR2 is YYNGEE. This CDR3 reads CASSAIAGGGDTQYF. The CDR3 coding sequence is TGTGCCAGCAGCGCGATAGCGGGAGGAGGGGATACGCAGTATTTT.

The chain recombines TRBV12-3 or TRBV12-4 with TRBJ2-5, with D uncertain. The CDR3 runs 12 residues. V was trimmed by 6 bases and J by 2 bases, leaving 7 bases between them. The DNA for the CDR3 is TGTGCCAGCAGAAGACAACAAGAGACCCAGTACTTC. The encoded protein is CASRRQQETQYF.